These 14 T cell receptor beta chains share one sample of origin, sequenced in a study of T-cell reconstitution after alpha-beta-depleted transplantation in children. The authors prepared the TCRbeta library with unique molecular identifiers. TCRdb itself ran the PCR reads through MiXCR, one entry per CDR3 protein. Seen here are just over 950,000 distinct CDR3 sequences, 25% to 30% observed once, and the top ten hold under 30%. The sequences come from PBMCs, mostly from graft donor cells, collected 360 days after TCRalphabeta/CD19-depleted stem cell transplant. These receptors all come from a boy under two years old who had a stem cell transplant for SCID, so the T cells may come from the graft donor.

This chain links TRBV7-8 with TRBJ2-7; D not resolved. The germline V gene encodes CDR1 SGHVS and CDR2 FQNEAQ. With 5 bases removed from V and 3 bases from J, the gap between germline ends came to 17 bases. The CDR3 is 15 residues long. The CDR3 DNA sequence: TGTGCCAGCAGCCCCCAGGCCGGGTCGGACTACGAGCAGTACTTC. Translating it yields CASSPQAGSDYEQYF.

This clonotype has more than one count but fewer than ten. The rearrangement uses TRBV12-3 or TRBV12-4 and TRBJ2-5, with 12 bases identical to TRBD1. V lost 1 base and J lost 5; bases outside the gene matches: 11. The CDR3 loop spans 18 amino acids. CDR3 DNA: TGTGCCAGCAGTTTAGGGACCGGGACAGGGGGCAATACGGAGACCCAGTACTTC. This translates into CASSLGTGTGGNTETQYF.

This clonotype was observed a few times. This chain connects TRBV13 to TRBJ2-7; 7 bases align to TRBD1. The CDR3 has 17 amino acids. Germline lookup yields CDR1 PRHDT and CDR2 FYEKMQ (reference sequence). V was pared by 3 bases and J by 2 bases, with 13 bases of the junction left unmatched. The CDR3 is CASSFPYARDRPYEQYF. The CDR3 nucleotides are TGTGCCAGCAGCTTTCCCTACGCCCGGGACAGACCCTACGAGCAGTACTTC.

J is TRBJ2-7 and V is TRBV14, with D perhaps matching TRBD1 or TRBD2 (5 bases each). Germline V CDR1 and CDR2: SGHDN, FVKESK. The CDR3 is 15 amino acids. Trimming cost V 2 bases and J 4 bases, with 15 bases left between them. The CDR3 loop reads CASSQTGRDPYEQYF. Here the CDR3 DNA reads TGTGCCAGCAGCCAAACAGGCAGGGACCCTTACGAGCAGTACTTC.

This clonotype has just a few counts. The chain combines TRBV3-1 with TRBJ2-7; D tentatively fits TRBD1 or TRBD2 (7 bases each). Trimming removed 4 bases at V and 2 bases at J, with 15 bases between. This CDR3 spans 15 amino acids. Germline V gene lookup returns CDR1 LGHDT and CDR2 YNNKEL (reference sequence). The DNA of the CDR3 is TGTGCCAGCAGCCCTGCCCCAGGGGGGGCCTACGAGCAGTACTTC. Protein: CASSPAPGGAYEQYF.

This chain uses TRBV15 with TRBJ2-5; 7 bases align to TRBD2. After removal of 0 bases from V and 4 bases from J, the junction contained 5 bases not matched to a gene. The CDR3 runs 15 residues. Per germline, CDR1 LNHNV and CDR2 YYDKDF (reference sequence). This chain's CDR3 is CATSRDRASGETQYF. Here the CDR3 DNA reads TGTGCCACCAGCAGAGATCGAGCTAGCGGAGAGACCCAGTACTTC.

The chain uses TRBV11-1 and TRBJ1-2, with 10 positions matching TRBD1. The junction had 8 bases not matched to a gene; V was cut back by 4 bases and J by 6 bases. Germline lookup yields CDR1 SGHAT and CDR2 FQDESV (reference sequence). The CDR3 has 15 residues. DNA for the CDR3: TGTGCCAGCAGCTGCCCGGGACAGGGGATAAATGGCTACACCTTC. It yields the protein CASSCPGQGINGYTF.

This clonotype came up many times. This rearrangement joins TRBV2 to TRBJ1-5; TRBD1 aligns across 11 bases. V dropped 7 bases and J dropped 6; count of bases not matched to a gene: 5. The CDR3 is made up of 14 amino acids. The germline V gene encodes CDR1 SNHLY and CDR2 FYNNEI. CDR3 amino acids: CASIQDRGLQPQHF. CDR3 DNA: TGTGCCAGCATCCAGGACAGGGGGCTTCAGCCCCAGCATTTT. Full variable domain (missing parts from reference TRBV2 and TRBJ1-5): EPEVTQTPSHQVTQMGQEVILRCVPISNHLYFYWYRQILGQKVEFLVSFYNNEISEKSEIFDDQFSVERPDGSNFTLKIRSTKLEDSAMYFCASIQDRGLQPQHFGDGTRLSIL.

The gene calls are TRBV12-3 or TRBV12-4 and TRBJ2-3; D remains unclear. The CDR3 loop spans 14 amino acids. The ends were cut back, 7 bases at V and 2 bases at J, with 13 bases in the middle. CDR3 DNA sequence: TGTGCCAGCACCACCAGACTGAACACAGATACGCAGTATTTT. Residues: CASTTRLNTDTQYF.

This clonotype was counted only a few times. The chain recombines TRBV5-1 with TRBJ2-3; 14 bases are a match to TRBD2. CDR3 length: 18 amino acids. Germline V lookup: CDR1 SGHRS, CDR2 YFSETQ. J lost 4 bases, V lost 3 bases, and 10 bases had no gene match. The CDR3 DNA is TGCGCCAGCAGCTCGCCGAGACTAGCGGGGGGGCCCCCAGATACGCAGTATTTT. Encoded protein: CASSSPRLAGGPPDTQYF.

This chain joins TRBV18 and TRBJ2-3, with D possibly being TRBD1 (5 bases). The CDR3 totals 15 residues. Germline V lookup: CDR1 KGHSH, CDR2 LQKENI. V was trimmed by 2 bases and J by 4 bases, leaving 13 bases between them. CDR3: CASSPDSPVSDTQYF. The DNA for the CDR3 is TGTGCCAGCTCACCAGACAGCCCGGTCTCAGATACGCAGTATTTT.

This clonotype was seen a few times. V usage is TRBV10-3 and J usage is TRBJ2-7; D could derive from TRBD1 or TRBD2 (5 bases each). Germline V gene sequence: CDR1 ENHRY, CDR2 SYGVKD. This CDR3 comprises 14 residues. Trimming pared 6 bases from V and 4 bases from J, leaving 16 bases between. CDR3 in DNA: TGTGCCATCAGACGGGACCAAGTTGGATACGAGCAGTACTTC. Its translation is CAIRRDQVGYEQYF.

This clonotype occurred a few times. The chain employs TRBV12-3 or TRBV12-4 and TRBJ1-4; D uncertain. Trimming shortened V by 1 base and J by 6 bases, and 9 bases separated the two germline ends. This CDR3 contains 14 residues. The chain's CDR3 is CASSLGVVYEKLFF. DNA for the CDR3: TGTGCCAGCAGTTTAGGGGTTGTGTATGAAAAACTGTTTTTT.

This clonotype was counted between two and nine times. V usage is TRBV29-1 and J usage is TRBJ2-3, with D hard to call. This CDR3 contains 11 residues. V shed 5 bases and J shed 2 bases, with 5 bases lying between them. Per the germline V gene, CDR1 is SQVTM and CDR2 is ANQGSEA. The DNA for the CDR3 is TGCAGCGTTAATCCCACAGATACGCAGTATTTT. Translation: CSVNPTDTQYF.